This TCR beta chain was identified in a study of multiple sclerosis patients with progressive multifocal leukoencephalopathy (dated by TCRdb to between 2018 and 2021). For the wider study: The study examined peripheral T and B cells of MS patients who developed PML (4 under natalizumab, 1 after alemtuzumab) and treated patients who did not. From before therapy, through 6 and 12 months, up to PML onset, two natalizumab-treated patients who later developed PML were tracked longitudinally. The goal of the study was to detect any JC virus-specific or public T-cell expansions that arose at the time of PML onset. Study-wide findings and limitations: Most PML patients had lower normalized Shannon entropy, suggesting less diverse TRB repertoires, while values in the natalizumab-treated controls sat near 1. When PML developed, neither common TRBV or TRBJ gene usage nor preferential TRBV-TRBJ pairings were detected. Only peripheral blood was analyzed, although cerebrospinal fluid or brain lymphocytes might be more informative for natalizumab-associated PML. Only PML patients had TRB clones above 0.5% frequency, but the clones expanded at PML onset were already present before and during natalizumab therapy. Given the small, descriptive cohort, it remained unclear whether the study findings reflect JC virus infection or general immunocompromise.

Points on this clone: What antigen it recognizes has not been identified. Base quality data are lacking; no much larger clone is found one base away.

V loses 7 bases at its end and J loses 4 bases; junction bases beyond the gene matches: 12. Inclusive of the bounding cysteine and phenylalanine, the CDR3 is 15 residues long. Kept here is only the CDR3 DNA, which spans 45 bases and is read in frame from base 1. Reading the germline V gene (reference sequence) gives CDR1 LNHDA and CDR2 SQIVND. Explained via the paper, the time point label denotes: approximately 12 months of natalizumab therapy. According to the study, the label for this sample's treatment or condition signals: on natalizumab therapy at sampling. The controls were five or six MS patients treated with natalizumab who did not develop PML and who were sampled longitudinally. All listed patients had previously received interferon beta, and all PML patients were female. At 6 and 12 months of natalizumab therapy, T1 and T2 blood samples were collected, respectively. Ficoll-Hypaque density gradient centrifugation was used to isolate peripheral blood mononuclear cells.

Amplification of TRB CDR3 regions from genomic DNA was performed at survey-level depth using the immunoSEQ two-step multiplex PCR. Synthetic inline TR CDR3 controls covering all V-J pairings were spiked into each PCR to estimate template counts and remove amplification bias. Reads were processed so that amplification and sequencing bias were reduced, and quantification was performed against synthetic TR CDR3 analogs. Concerning the study's data processing: Raw data were processed in ImmunoSEQ Analyzer, with out-of-frame sequences and CDR3s containing stop codons removed, and genes were named according to IMGT nomenclature. Repertoire diversity was summarized as normalized Shannon entropy, defined as 1 minus Pielou's evenness. TRB sequences were considered identical only when V gene, J gene and CDR3 were shared. Public PML clonotypes were defined as CDR3s shared by two or more PML-onset samples but absent from earlier samples, from controls, and from public databases. Positional CDR3 amino acid composition was analyzed in Skylign with the observed count method. Here the immuneACCESS table is served through TCRdb, limited to in-frame sequences with V and J called. Missing clones are a known gap in these copies; in checked studies unresolved V genes cover under half, and the rest lacks a known reason. V and J calls and clone size are those listed in that table; D and trimming were worked out from the DNA. Across this sample there are around 27,000 clones, with around 87% seen only once. The ten biggest clones cover about 1.3% of the sample.

Here the sequenced sample was PBMCs, taken from a patient treated with natalizumab. The sequence joins TRBV19 to TRBJ1-2, and 7 bases in between align with TRBD1. The receptor was derived from a human donor with multiple sclerosis. CDR3 region: CASTEEGARPYGYTF. The nucleotides are TGTGCCAGTACGGAGGAGGGGGCTCGGCCCTATGGCTACACCTTC.